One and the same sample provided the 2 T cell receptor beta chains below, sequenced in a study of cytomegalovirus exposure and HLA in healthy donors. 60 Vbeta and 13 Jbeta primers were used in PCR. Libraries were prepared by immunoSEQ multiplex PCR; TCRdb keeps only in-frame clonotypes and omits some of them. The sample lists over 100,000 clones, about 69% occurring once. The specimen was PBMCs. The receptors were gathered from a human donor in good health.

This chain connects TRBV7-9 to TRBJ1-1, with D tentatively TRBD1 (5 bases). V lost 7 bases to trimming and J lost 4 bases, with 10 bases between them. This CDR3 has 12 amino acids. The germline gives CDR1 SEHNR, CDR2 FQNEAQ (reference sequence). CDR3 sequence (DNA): TGTGCCAGCAACGCGGGGGGCACTGAAGCTTTCTTT. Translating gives CASNAGGTEAFF. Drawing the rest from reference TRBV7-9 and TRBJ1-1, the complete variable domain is DTGVSQNPRHKITKRGQNVTFRCDPISEHNRLYWYRQTLGQGPEFLTYFQNEAQLEKSRLLSDRFSAERPKGSFSTLEIQRTEQGDSAMYLCASNAGGTEAFFGQGTRLTVV.

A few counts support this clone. CDR3 protein: CASSLVDRVNNEQFF. The DNA of the CDR3 is TGTGCCAGCAGTTTAGTGGACAGGGTCAACAATGAGCAGTTCTTC. The chain recombines TRBV6-6 with TRBJ2-1; 8 bases agree with TRBD1. The CDR3 spans 15 residues. V lost 4 bases and J lost 5; bases outside the gene matches: 7. Germline lookup yields CDR1 MNHNY and CDR2 SVGAGI (reference sequence).